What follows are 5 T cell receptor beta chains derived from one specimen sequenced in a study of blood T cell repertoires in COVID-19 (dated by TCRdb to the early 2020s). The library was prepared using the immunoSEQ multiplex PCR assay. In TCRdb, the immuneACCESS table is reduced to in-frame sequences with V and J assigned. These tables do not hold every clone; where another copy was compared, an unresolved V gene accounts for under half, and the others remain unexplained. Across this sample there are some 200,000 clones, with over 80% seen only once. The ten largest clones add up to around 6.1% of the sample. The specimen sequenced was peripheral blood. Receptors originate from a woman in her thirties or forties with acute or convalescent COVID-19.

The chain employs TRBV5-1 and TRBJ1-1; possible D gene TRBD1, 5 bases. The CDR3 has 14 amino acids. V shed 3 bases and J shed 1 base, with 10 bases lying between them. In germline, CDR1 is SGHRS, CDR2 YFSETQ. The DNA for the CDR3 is TGCGCCAGCAGCTACTTAGACAGGAACACTGAAGCTTTCTTT. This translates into CASSYLDRNTEAFF.

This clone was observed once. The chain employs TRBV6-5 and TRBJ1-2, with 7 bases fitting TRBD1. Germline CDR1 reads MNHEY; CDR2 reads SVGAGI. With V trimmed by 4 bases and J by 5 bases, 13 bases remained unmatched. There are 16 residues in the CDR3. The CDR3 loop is CASSSRDRASFYGYTF. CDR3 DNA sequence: TGTGCCAGCAGTTCCCGAGACAGGGCAAGTTTTTATGGCTACACCTTC.

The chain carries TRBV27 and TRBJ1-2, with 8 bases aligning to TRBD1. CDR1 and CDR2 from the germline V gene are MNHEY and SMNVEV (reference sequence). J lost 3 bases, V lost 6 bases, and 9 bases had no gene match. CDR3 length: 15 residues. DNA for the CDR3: TGTGCCAGCAGCCCTGGGACAGGCCTGTACTATGGCTACACCTTC. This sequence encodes CASSPGTGLYYGYTF.

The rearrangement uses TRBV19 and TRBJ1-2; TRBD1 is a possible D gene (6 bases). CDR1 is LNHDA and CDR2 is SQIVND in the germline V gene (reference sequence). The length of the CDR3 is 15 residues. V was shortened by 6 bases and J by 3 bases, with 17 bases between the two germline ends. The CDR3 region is CASRVFLGADYGYTF. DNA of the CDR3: TGTGCCAGTAGGGTTTTTTTGGGGGCAGACTATGGCTACACCTTC.

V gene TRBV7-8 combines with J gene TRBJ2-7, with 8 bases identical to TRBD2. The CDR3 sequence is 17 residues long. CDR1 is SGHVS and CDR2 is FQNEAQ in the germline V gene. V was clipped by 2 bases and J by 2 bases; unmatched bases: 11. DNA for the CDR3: TGTGCCAGCAGCTTAATGGGGCGGGGGGATATCACCTACGAGCAGTACTTC. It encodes CASSLMGRGDITYEQYF.